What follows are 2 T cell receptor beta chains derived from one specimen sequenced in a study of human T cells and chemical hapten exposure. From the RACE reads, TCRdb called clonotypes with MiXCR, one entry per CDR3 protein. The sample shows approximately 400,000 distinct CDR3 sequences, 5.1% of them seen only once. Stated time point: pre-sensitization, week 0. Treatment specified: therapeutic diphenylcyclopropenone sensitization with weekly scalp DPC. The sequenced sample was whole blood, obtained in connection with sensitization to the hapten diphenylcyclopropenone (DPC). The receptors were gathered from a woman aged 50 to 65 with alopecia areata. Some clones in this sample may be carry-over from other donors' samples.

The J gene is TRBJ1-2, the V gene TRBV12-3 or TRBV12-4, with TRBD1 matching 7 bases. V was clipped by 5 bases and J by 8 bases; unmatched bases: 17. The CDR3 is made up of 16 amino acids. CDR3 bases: TGTGCCAGCAGTATTACAGGGGTCGGACCTCTCAGCGGCTACACCTTC. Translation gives CASSITGVGPLSGYTF.

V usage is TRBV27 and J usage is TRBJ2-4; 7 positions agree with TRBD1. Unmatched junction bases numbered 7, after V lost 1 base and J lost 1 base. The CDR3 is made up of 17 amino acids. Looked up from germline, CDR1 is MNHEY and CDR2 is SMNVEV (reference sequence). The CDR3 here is CASSLLTGNEAKNIQYF. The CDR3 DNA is TGTGCCAGCAGTTTATTGACAGGGAATGAGGCCAAAAACATTCAGTACTTC.